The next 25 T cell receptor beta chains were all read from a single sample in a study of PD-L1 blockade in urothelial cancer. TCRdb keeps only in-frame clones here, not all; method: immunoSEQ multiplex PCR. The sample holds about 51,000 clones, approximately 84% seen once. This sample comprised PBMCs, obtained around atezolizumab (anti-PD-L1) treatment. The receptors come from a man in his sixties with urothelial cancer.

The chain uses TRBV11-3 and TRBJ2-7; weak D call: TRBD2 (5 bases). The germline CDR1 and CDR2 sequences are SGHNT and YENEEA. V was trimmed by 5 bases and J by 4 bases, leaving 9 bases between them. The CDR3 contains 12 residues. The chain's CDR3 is CASSPRGYEQYF. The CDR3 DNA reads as TGTGCCAGCAGCCCCCGGGGATACGAGCAGTACTTC.

Here the CDR3 reads CASSLEGPNYGYTF. CDR3 DNA: TGCGCCAGCAGCTTGGAGGGGCCTAACTATGGCTACACCTTC. V is TRBV5-1 and J is TRBJ1-2, with D tentatively TRBD1 (5 bases). CDR3 length: 14 residues. Germline V gene data show CDR1 as SGHRS and CDR2 as YFSETQ. V was shortened by 0 bases and J by 0 bases, with 6 bases between the two germline ends.

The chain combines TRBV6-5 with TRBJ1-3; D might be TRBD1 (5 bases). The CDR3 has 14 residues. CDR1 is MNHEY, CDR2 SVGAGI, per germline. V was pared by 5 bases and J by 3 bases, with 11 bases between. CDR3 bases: TGTGCCAGCAGTCTCCAGGGTCGTGGAAACACCATATATTTT. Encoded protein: CASSLQGRGNTIYF.

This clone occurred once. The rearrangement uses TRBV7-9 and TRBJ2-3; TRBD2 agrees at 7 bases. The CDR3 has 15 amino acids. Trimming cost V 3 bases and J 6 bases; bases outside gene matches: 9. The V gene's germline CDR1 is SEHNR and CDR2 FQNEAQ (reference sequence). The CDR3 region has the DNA TGTGCCAGCAGCTTCTCTAGCGGACCGGTGGATACGCAGTATTTT. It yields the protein CASSFSSGPVDTQYF.

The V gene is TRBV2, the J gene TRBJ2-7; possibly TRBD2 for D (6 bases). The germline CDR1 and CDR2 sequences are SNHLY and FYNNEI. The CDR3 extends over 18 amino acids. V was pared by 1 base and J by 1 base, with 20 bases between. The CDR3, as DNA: TGTGCCAGCAGTGAAGGTGTCAGCCTAGGCGGGATGTCCTACGAGCAGTACTTC. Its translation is CASSEGVSLGGMSYEQYF.

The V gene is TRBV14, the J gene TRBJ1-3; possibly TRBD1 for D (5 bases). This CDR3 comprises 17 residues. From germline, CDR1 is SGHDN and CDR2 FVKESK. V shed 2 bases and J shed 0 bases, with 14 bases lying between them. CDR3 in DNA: TGTGCCAGCAGCCAAACGGGACTCCTGAGCTCTGGAAACACCATATATTTT. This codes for CASSQTGLLSSGNTIYF.

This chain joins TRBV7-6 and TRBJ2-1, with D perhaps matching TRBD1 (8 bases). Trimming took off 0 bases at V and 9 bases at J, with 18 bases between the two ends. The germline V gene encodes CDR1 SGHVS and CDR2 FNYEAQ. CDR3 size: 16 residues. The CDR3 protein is CASSLAGTGGGGEQFF. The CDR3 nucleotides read TGTGCCAGCAGCTTAGCCGGGACAGGAGGCGGGGGTGAGCAGTTCTTC.

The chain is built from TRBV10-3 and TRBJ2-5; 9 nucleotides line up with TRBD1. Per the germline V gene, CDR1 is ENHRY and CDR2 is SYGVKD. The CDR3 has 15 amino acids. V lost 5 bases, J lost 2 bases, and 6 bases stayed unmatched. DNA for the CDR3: TGTGCCATCAGTAAGGACAGGGGCCTACAAGAGACCCAGTACTTC. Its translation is CAISKDRGLQETQYF.

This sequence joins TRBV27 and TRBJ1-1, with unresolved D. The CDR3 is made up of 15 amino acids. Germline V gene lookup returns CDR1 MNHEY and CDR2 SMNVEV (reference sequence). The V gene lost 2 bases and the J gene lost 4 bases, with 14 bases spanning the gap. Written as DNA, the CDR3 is TGTGCCAGCAGTTTAATACGGGCGGGGAGCACTGAAGCTTTCTTT. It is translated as CASSLIRAGSTEAFF.

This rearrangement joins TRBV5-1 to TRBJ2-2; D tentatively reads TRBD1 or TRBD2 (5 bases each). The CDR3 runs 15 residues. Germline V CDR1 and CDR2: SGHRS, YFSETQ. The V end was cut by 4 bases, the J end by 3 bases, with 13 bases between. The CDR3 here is CASSLGRVDTGELFF. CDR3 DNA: TGCGCCAGCAGCCTGGGGCGGGTTGACACCGGGGAGCTGTTTTTT.

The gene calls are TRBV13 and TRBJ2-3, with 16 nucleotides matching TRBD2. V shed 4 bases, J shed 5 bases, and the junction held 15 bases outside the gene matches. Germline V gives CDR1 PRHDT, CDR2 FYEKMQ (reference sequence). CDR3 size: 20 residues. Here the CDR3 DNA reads TGTGCCAGCAGCTCCTCCATCGGGACTAGCGGGAGGGCCTATATAGATACGCAGTATTTT. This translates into CASSSSIGTSGRAYIDTQYF. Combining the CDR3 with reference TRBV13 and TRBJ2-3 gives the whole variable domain AAGVIQSPRHLIKEKRETATLKCYPIPRHDTVYWYQQGPGQDPQFLISFYEKMQSDKGSIPDRFSAQQFSDYHSELNMSSLELGDSALYFCASSSSIGTSGRAYIDTQYFGPGTRLTVL.

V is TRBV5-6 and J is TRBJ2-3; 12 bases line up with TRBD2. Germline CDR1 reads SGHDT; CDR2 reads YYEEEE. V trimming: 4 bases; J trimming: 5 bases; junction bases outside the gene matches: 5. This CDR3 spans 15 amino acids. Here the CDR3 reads CASSRTSGVVDTQYF. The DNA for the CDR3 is TGTGCCAGCAGCCGGACTAGCGGGGTGGTAGATACGCAGTATTTT.

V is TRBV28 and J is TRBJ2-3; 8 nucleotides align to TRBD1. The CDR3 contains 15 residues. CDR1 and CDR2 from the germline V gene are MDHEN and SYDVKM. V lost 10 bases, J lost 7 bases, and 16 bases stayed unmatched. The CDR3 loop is CATTTSDRGGHTQYF. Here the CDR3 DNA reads TGTGCCACCACAACCTCAGACAGGGGCGGGCATACGCAGTATTTT.

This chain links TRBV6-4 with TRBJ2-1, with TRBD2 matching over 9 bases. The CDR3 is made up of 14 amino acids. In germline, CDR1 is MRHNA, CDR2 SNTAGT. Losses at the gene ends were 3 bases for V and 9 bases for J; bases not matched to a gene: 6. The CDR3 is CASSEGGGAPEQFF. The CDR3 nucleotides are TGTGCCAGCAGTGAAGGCGGGGGGGCCCCTGAGCAGTTCTTC.

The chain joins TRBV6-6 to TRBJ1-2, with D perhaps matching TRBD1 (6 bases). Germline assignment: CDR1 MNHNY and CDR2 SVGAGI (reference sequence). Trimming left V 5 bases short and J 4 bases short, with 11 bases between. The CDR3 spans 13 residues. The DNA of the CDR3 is TGTGCCAGCAGTGTACAGGGTGTCTATGGCTACACCTTC. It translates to CASSVQGVYGYTF.

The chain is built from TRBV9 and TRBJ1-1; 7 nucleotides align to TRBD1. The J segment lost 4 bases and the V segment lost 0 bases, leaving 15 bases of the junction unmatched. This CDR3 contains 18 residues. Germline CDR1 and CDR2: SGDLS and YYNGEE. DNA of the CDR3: TGTGCCAGCAGCGTAGACCCCCTGCGGCCAGGGGGGAGCACTGAAGCTTTCTTT. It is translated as CASSVDPLRPGGSTEAFF.

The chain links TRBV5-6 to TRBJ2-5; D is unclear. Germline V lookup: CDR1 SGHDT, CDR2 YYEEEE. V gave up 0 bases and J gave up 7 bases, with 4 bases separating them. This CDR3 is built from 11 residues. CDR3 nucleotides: TGTGCCAGCAGCTTGGCTGTGACCCAGTACTTC. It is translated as CASSLAVTQYF.

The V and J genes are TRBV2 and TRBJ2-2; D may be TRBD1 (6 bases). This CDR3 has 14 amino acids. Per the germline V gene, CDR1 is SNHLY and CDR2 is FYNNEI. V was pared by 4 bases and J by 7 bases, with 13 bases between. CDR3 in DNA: TGTGCCAGCAGTGGGCTCAGGGGTGTCGGGGAGCTGTTTTTT. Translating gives CASSGLRGVGELFF.

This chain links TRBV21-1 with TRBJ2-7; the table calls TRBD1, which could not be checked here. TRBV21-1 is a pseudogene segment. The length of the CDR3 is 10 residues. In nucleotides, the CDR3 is TGTGCCCGCAGGGTCAGAGAGCAGTACTTC. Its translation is CARRVREQYF.

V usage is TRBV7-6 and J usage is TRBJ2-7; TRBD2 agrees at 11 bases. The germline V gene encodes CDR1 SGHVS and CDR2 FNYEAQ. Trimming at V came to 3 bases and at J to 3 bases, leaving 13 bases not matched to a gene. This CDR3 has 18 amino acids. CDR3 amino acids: CASSLGLAEINVLYEQYF. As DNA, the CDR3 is TGTGCCAGCAGCTTGGGACTAGCGGAAATAAATGTCCTCTACGAGCAGTACTTC.

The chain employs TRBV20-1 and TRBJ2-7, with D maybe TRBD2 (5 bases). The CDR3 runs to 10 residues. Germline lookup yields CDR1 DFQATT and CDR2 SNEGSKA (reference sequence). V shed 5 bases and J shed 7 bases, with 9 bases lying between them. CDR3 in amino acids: CSAETREQYF. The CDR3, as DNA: TGCAGTGCTGAAACTAGAGAGCAGTACTTC.

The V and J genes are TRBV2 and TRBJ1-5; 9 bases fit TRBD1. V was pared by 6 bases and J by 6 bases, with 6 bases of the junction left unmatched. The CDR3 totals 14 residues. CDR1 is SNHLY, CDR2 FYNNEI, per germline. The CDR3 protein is CASSSDRGGQPQHF. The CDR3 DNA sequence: TGTGCCAGCAGCTCGGACAGGGGCGGTCAGCCCCAGCATTTT.

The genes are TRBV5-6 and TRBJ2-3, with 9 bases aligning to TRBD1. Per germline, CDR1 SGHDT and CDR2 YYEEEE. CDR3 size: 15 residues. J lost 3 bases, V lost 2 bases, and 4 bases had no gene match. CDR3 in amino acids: CASSFDRGYTDTQYF. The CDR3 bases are TGTGCCAGCAGCTTCGACAGGGGGTATACAGATACGCAGTATTTT.

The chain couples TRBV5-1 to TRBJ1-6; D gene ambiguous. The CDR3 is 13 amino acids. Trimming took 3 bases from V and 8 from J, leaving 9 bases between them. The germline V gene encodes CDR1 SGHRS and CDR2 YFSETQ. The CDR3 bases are TGCGCCAGCAGCTCCGATCGAGATTCACCCCTCCACTTT. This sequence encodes CASSSDRDSPLHF.

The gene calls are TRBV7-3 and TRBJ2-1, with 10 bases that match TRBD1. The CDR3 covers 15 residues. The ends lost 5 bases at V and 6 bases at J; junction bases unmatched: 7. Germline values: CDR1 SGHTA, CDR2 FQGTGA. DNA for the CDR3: TGTGCCAGCAGCCGGACAGGGGGGACACTCAATGAGCAGTTCTTC. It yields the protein CASSRTGGTLNEQFF. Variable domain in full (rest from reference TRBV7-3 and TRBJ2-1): GAGVSQTPSNKVTEKGKYVELRCDPISGHTALYWYRQSLGQGPEFLIYFQGTGAADDSGLPNDRFFAVRPEGSVSTLKIQRTERGDSAVYLCASSRTGGTLNEQFFGPGTRLTVL.